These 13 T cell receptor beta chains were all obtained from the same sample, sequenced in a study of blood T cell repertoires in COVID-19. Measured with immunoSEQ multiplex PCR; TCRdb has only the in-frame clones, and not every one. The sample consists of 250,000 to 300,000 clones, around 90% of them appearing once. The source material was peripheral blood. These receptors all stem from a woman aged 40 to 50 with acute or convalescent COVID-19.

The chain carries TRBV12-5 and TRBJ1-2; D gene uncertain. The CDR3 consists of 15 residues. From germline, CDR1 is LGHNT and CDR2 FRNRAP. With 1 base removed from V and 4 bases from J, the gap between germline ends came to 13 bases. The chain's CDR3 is CASGLDQTGSYGYTF. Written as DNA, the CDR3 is TGTGCTAGTGGTTTGGACCAAACCGGGAGCTATGGCTACACCTTC.

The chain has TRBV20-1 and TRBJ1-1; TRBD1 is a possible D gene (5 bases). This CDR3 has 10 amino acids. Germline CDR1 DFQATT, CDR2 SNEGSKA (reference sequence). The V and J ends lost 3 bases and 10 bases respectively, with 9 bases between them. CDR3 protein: CSARGLGAFF. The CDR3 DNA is TGCAGTGCTAGGGGGCTGGGAGCTTTCTTT.

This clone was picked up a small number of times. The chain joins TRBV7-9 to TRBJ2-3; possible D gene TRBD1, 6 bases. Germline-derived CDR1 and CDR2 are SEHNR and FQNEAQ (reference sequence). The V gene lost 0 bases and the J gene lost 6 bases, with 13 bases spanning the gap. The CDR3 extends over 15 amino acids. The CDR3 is CASSLASQGSDTQYF. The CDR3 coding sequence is TGTGCCAGCAGCTTAGCGAGCCAGGGGTCCGATACGCAGTATTTT.

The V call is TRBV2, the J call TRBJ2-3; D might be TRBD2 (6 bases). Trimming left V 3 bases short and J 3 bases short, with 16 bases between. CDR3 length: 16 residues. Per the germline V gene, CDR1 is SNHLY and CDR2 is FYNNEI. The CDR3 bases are TGTGCCAGCAGTGACGGTGCGGGGTTGACGACAGATACGCAGTATTTT. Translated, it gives CASSDGAGLTTDTQYF.

The CDR3 region has the DNA TGCGCCAGCAGCTTTCAGAAACTAGCGGGGGCGGGAGATACGCAGTATTTT. Its protein is CASSFQKLAGAGDTQYF. The rearrangement joins TRBV5-1 to TRBJ2-3, with 11 bases matching TRBD2. J was trimmed by 5 bases and V by 2 bases; bases with no gene match: 10. This CDR3 is built from 17 residues. Germline V CDR1 and CDR2: SGHRS, YFSETQ.

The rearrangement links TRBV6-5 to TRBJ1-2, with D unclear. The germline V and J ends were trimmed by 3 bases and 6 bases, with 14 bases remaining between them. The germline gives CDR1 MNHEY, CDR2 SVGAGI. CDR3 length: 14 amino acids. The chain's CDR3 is CASSYGGNWNGYTF. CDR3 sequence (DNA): TGTGCCAGCAGTTATGGAGGGAATTGGAATGGCTACACCTTC.

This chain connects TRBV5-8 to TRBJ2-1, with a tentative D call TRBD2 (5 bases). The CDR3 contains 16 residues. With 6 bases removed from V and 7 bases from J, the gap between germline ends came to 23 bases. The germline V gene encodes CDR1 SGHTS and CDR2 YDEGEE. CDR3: CASNRGNGRLRNEQFF. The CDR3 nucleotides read TGTGCCAGCAACCGGGGAAACGGCAGACTTAGGAATGAGCAGTTCTTC. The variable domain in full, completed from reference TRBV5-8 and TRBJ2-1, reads EAGVTQSPTHLIKTRGQQATLRCSPISGHTSVYWYQQALGLGLQFLLWYDEGEERNRGNFPPRFSGRQFPNYSSELNVNALELEDSALYLCASNRGNGRLRNEQFFGPGTRLTVL.

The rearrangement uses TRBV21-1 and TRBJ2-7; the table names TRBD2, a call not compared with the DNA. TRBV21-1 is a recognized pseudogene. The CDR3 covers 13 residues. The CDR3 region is CASTKRGGASTSV. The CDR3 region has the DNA TGTGCCAGCACGAAAAGGGGAGGAGCTTCCACGAGCGTC.

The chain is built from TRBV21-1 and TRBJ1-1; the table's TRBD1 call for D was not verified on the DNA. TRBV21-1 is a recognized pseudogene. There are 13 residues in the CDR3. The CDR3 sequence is CASRRGREVEAFF. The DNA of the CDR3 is TGTGCCAGCAGGAGGGGGCGCGAGGTTGAAGCTTTCTTT.

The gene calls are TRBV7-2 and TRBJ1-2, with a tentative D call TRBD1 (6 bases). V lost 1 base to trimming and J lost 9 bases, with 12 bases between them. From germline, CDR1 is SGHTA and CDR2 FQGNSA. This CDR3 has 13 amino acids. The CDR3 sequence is CASSLEGTGRYTF. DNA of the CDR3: TGTGCCAGCAGCTTAGAAGGTACAGGGCGCTACACCTTC. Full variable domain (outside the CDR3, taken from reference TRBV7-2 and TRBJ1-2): GAGVSQSPSNKVTEKGKDVELRCDPISGHTALYWYRQSLGQGLEFLIYFQGNSAPDKSGLPSDRFSAERTGGSVSTLTIQRTQQEDSAVYLCASSLEGTGRYTFGSGTRLTVV.

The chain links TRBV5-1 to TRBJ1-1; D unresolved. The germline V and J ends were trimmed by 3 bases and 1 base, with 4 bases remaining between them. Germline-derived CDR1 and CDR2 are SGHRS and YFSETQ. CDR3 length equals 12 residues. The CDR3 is CASSSQNTEAFF. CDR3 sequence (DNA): TGCGCCAGCAGCTCCCAGAACACTGAAGCTTTCTTT.

This CDR3 reads CSVEEGQNYGYTF. CDR3 in DNA: TGCAGCGTTGAGGAGGGACAGAACTATGGCTACACCTTC. V usage is TRBV29-1 and J usage is TRBJ1-2; 7 bases align to TRBD1. Unmatched junction bases numbered 3, after V lost 3 bases and J lost 2 bases. This CDR3 has 13 amino acids. Germline CDR1 is SQVTM and CDR2 is ANQGSEA.

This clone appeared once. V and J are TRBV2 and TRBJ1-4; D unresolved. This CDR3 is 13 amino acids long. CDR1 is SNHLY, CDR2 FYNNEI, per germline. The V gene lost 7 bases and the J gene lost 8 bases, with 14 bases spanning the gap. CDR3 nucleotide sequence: TGTGCCAGCATAGGAGGGTTCCGGGAAAAACTGTTTTTT. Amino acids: CASIGGFREKLFF.